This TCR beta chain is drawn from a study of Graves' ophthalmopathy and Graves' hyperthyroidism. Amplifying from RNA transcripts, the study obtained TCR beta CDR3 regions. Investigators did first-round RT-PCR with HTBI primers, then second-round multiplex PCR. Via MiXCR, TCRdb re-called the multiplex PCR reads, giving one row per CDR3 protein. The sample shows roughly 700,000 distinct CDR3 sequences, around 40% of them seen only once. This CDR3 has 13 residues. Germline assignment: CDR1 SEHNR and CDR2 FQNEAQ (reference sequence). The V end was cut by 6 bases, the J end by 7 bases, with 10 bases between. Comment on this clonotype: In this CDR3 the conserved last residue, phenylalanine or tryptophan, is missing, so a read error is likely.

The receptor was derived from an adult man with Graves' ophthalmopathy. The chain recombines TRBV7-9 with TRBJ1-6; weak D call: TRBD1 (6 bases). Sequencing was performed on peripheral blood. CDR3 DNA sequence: TGTGCCAGCAGTAGGGGGGTGAATTCACCCCTCCACCTT. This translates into CASSRGVNSPLHL.